This TCR beta chain was retrieved from a study of beta chain features in type 1 diabetes. Details on this clone: The antigen remains unidentified.

Isolated RNA was reverse transcribed in full, so expressed TCRB transcripts were sequenced. Generated by immunoSEQ multiplex PCR, the TCRdb table keeps only in-frame clones and is missing some. The table records 500,000 to 800,000 clones, under 15% of them present only once. V was cut by 7 bases and J by 7 bases, with 11 bases left in between. The CDR3 totals 12 residues. CDR1 and CDR2 from the germline V gene are MNHNY and SVGAGI (reference sequence). Study results and limitations: The study found that naive, central memory and Treg TCRB repertoires appeared more similar in patients than in healthy donors. People with Type 1 diabetes carried modestly yet significantly shorter TCRB CDR3s in all four CD4+ subsets.

Source material: naive CD4+ T cells from blood. The receptor was derived from a man aged 25 to 40 with type 1 diabetes. The chain is built from TRBV6-6 and TRBJ2-1; tentative D call: TRBD1 (5 bases). The CDR3 DNA sequence: TGTGCCAGCAAAGGGGTGGAGAATGAGCAGTTCTTC. This codes for CASKGVENEQFF.